The clone carrying this T cell receptor beta chain came up many times. The antigen is unknown. TCRdb analysed the 5' RACE reads with MiXCR anew, one entry per CDR3 protein. Among about 130,000 distinct CDR3 sequences listed, around 9.7% were seen once. The sample originates from a study of CD8 T cells in ankylosing spondylitis. Regarding the study as a whole: Significant enrichment of disease-linked clones was reportedly seen in matched ankylosing spondylitis synovial fluid. Eight highly homologous variants formed a TCR beta motif that appeared characteristic of ankylosing spondylitis blood. The disease-linked clones had a CD8+ phenotype and low blood frequencies. Some of the motif variants had earlier been found in reactive arthritis patients' fluid and blood.

Looked up from germline, CDR1 is LGHDT and CDR2 is YNNKEL (reference sequence). CDR3 length: 14 residues. V was shortened by 2 bases and J by 6 bases, with 11 bases between the two germline ends. V and J are TRBV3-1 and TRBJ2-1, with D unresolved. The sequenced sample consisted of blood, either unsorted or a sorted T cell fraction (not recorded which). This TCR derives from a male donor with ankylosing spondylitis or in good health (not recorded which). CDR3 residues: CASSQSSLINEQFF. The CDR3 coding sequence is TGTGCCAGCAGCCAATCATCCCTAATCAATGAGCAGTTCTTC.